The 22 T cell receptor beta chains given below trace back to one sample, sequenced in a study of PD-L1 blockade in urothelial cancer. Sequencing used immunoSEQ multiplex PCR; TCRdb keeps in-frame clones, though not all of them. The sample includes around 60,000 clones, under 90% of them seen just once. Stated time point: pretreatment peripheral blood. The sample in question was PBMCs, obtained around atezolizumab (anti-PD-L1) treatment. The receptor set was obtained from a man in his 70s with urothelial cancer.

The chain has TRBV25-1 and TRBJ2-4; 7 bases fit TRBD2. This CDR3 is built from 13 residues. The ends lost 4 bases at V and 8 bases at J; junction bases unmatched: 5. The V gene's germline CDR1 is MGHDK and CDR2 SYGVNS. CDR3 in DNA: TGTGCCAGCAGTGCCCTTGGGAGGGACATTCAGTACTTC. Protein: CASSALGRDIQYF.

The table lists this clone with a few counts. The chain uses TRBV2 and TRBJ2-7; 8 bases agree with TRBD2. Trimming at V came to 11 bases and at J to 2 bases, leaving 11 bases not matched to a gene. The germline CDR1 and CDR2 sequences are SNHLY and FYNNEI. This CDR3 has 14 residues. DNA for the CDR3: TGTGCCTCCACGGGGGGGAGCGGGCCCTACGAGCAGTACTTC. Its protein product is CASTGGSGPYEQYF.

This clone was picked up one time. The chain links TRBV2 to TRBJ2-2; 8 bases fit TRBD2. V dropped 6 bases and J dropped 4; count of bases not matched to a gene: 13. This CDR3 comprises 17 residues. Per the germline V gene, CDR1 is SNHLY and CDR2 is FYNNEI. The CDR3 bases are TGTGCCAGCAGCGGGAGGGCCGCTCTAGTAGGCACCGGGGAGCTGTTTTTT. Its protein product is CASSGRAALVGTGELFF.

V gene TRBV2 combines with J gene TRBJ2-1; 10 nucleotides line up with TRBD1. V lost 7 bases, J lost 2 bases, and 5 bases stayed unmatched. Germline V gene lookup returns CDR1 SNHLY and CDR2 FYNNEI. The CDR3 runs to 15 residues. The CDR3 loop reads CASTPDRGTYNEQFF. The CDR3 DNA is TGTGCCAGCACCCCGGACAGGGGGACCTACAATGAGCAGTTCTTC. Filled out from reference TRBV2 and TRBJ2-1, the complete variable domain reads EPEVTQTPSHQVTQMGQEVILRCVPISNHLYFYWYRQILGQKVEFLVSFYNNEISEKSEIFDDQFSVERPDGSNFTLKIRSTKLEDSAMYFCASTPDRGTYNEQFFGPGTRLTVL.

CDR3 bases: TGTGCCAGCTCACGGGACGGGAGCGACACCGGGGAGCTGTTTTTT. It codes for CASSRDGSDTGELFF. The chain joins TRBV18 to TRBJ2-2; tentatively, D is TRBD2 (6 bases). V lost 4 bases and J lost 3, with 12 bases in between. The CDR3 sequence is 15 residues long. CDR1 KGHSH and CDR2 LQKENI come from the germline V gene.

The chain links TRBV4-1 to TRBJ2-1; possible D gene TRBD2, 5 bases. The CDR3 sequence is 15 residues long. With 3 bases removed from V and 2 bases from J, the gap between germline ends came to 11 bases. The germline V gene encodes CDR1 MGHRA and CDR2 YSYEKL. Here the CDR3 reads CASSQSRVPYNEQFF. CDR3 DNA sequence: TGCGCCAGCAGCCAGTCGAGGGTACCCTACAATGAGCAGTTCTTC.

The chain recombines TRBV7-3 with TRBJ2-1; 8 bases align to TRBD1. The CDR3 sequence is 16 residues long. Germline CDR1 is SGHTA and CDR2 is FQGTGA. Germline trimming cut 5 bases from V and 2 bases from J; bases unmatched to any gene: 8. As DNA, the CDR3 is TGTGCCAGCAGCCGAACAGGGGGGAAAACCTACAATGAGCAGTTCTTC. This translates into CASSRTGGKTYNEQFF.

This clone turned up a few times. The chain has TRBV5-4 and TRBJ2-5; TRBD1 matches at 7 bases. The CDR3 consists of 14 residues. CDR1 SGHNT and CDR2 YYREEE come from the germline V gene (reference sequence). The J segment lost 5 bases and the V segment lost 6 bases, leaving 10 bases of the junction unmatched. The CDR3 sequence is CASNLDRAPETQYF. The CDR3 coding sequence is TGTGCCAGCAACCTAGACAGGGCCCCGGAGACCCAGTACTTC. Using reference TRBV5-4 and TRBJ2-5 for the parts outside the CDR3, the full variable domain is ETGVTQSPTHLIKTRGQQVTLRCSSQSGHNTVSWYQQALGQGPQFIFQYYREEENGRGNFPPRFSGLQFPNYSSELNVNALELDDSALYLCASNLDRAPETQYFGPGTRLLVL.

This chain uses TRBV29-1 with TRBJ1-2, with TRBD1 as a possible D gene (6 bases). The CDR3 spans 14 residues. Germline V lookup: CDR1 SQVTM, CDR2 ANQGSEA. The V end was cut by 6 bases, the J end by 2 bases, with 16 bases between. CDR3 sequence reads: CSVRAGAGNYGYTF. The CDR3 region has the DNA TGCAGCGTCCGGGCGGGGGCGGGGAACTATGGCTACACCTTC.

The gene calls are TRBV18 and TRBJ2-1; 8 bases agree with TRBD1. Germline CDR1 KGHSH, CDR2 LQKENI. V was clipped by 3 bases and J by 2 bases; unmatched bases: 6. The CDR3 consists of 16 residues. The CDR3 bases are TGTGCCAGCTCACCCGGGACAGGAAGCACCTACAATGAGCAGTTCTTC. As protein: CASSPGTGSTYNEQFF.

The chain combines TRBV5-4 with TRBJ2-1; D perhaps matches TRBD1 (6 bases). The CDR3 length is 14 residues. With 3 bases removed from V and 5 bases from J, the gap between germline ends came to 12 bases. CDR1 is SGHNT, CDR2 YYREEE, per germline (reference sequence). CDR3 sequence (DNA): TGTGCCAGCAGCTCCCCGGACAGAGACAATGAGCAGTTCTTC. Its translation: CASSSPDRDNEQFF.

V gene TRBV6-5 combines with J gene TRBJ2-5; 8 bases match TRBD1. The germline CDR1 and CDR2 sequences are MNHEY and SVGAGI. The CDR3 spans 14 residues. J lost 4 bases, V lost 3 bases, and 4 bases had no gene match. This chain's CDR3 is CASSYSTGVETQYF. The CDR3 DNA reads TGTGCCAGCAGTTATTCGACAGGGGTAGAGACCCAGTACTTC.

V is TRBV2 and J is TRBJ2-5; perhaps TRBD2 as D (6 bases). The CDR3 is made up of 13 amino acids. V was trimmed by 6 bases and J by 4 bases, leaving 12 bases between them. Germline loops: CDR1 SNHLY, CDR2 FYNNEI. CDR3 in DNA: TGTGCCAGCAGGGGACTCCTGGGAGAGACCCAGTACTTC. Translating gives CASRGLLGETQYF.

The J gene is TRBJ2-7, the V gene TRBV14, with TRBD2 as a possible D gene (6 bases). With 2 bases removed from V and 2 bases from J, the gap between germline ends came to 10 bases. The CDR3 totals 14 residues. CDR1 and CDR2 from the germline V gene are SGHDN and FVKESK. CDR3 in amino acids: CASSQFRTTYEQYF. In nucleotides, the CDR3 is TGTGCCAGCAGCCAATTCAGGACTACCTACGAGCAGTACTTC.

This clone was counted a single time. CDR3 residues: CASSELAGARETQYF. Written as DNA, the CDR3 is TGTGCCAGCAGTGAGTTAGCGGGAGCCAGGGAGACCCAGTACTTC. V and J are TRBV2 and TRBJ2-5, with TRBD2 identical over 9 bases. CDR3 size: 15 residues. CDR1 is SNHLY and CDR2 is FYNNEI in the germline V gene. After removal of 3 bases from V and 5 bases from J, the junction contained 7 bases not matched to a gene.

The V call is TRBV6-5, the J call TRBJ2-1; 10 bases match TRBD2. The germline V gene encodes CDR1 MNHEY and CDR2 SVGAGI. Germline trimming cut 7 bases from V and 4 bases from J; bases unmatched to any gene: 4. The CDR3 is 14 amino acids. This CDR3 reads CASTSSGRYNEQFF. Here the CDR3 DNA reads TGTGCCAGCACCTCTAGCGGGAGATACAATGAGCAGTTCTTC.

The J gene is TRBJ1-4, the V gene TRBV27, with D hard to call. Germline V gives CDR1 MNHEY, CDR2 SMNVEV (reference sequence). This CDR3 is built from 14 residues. The V gene lost 2 bases and the J gene lost 2 bases, with 6 bases spanning the gap. The CDR3 loop is CASSLGRTNEKLFF. DNA of the CDR3: TGTGCCAGCAGTTTAGGCAGGACTAATGAAAAACTGTTTTTT.

The V call is TRBV2, the J call TRBJ2-7; 11 nucleotides agree with TRBD2. V lost 9 bases and J lost 0; bases outside the gene matches: 4. This CDR3 region has 14 residues. The germline CDR1 and CDR2 sequences are SNHLY and FYNNEI. DNA of the CDR3: TGTGCCAGTCAGACTAGCGGGACCTCCTACGAGCAGTACTTC. Protein: CASQTSGTSYEQYF.

This chain connects TRBV14 to TRBJ2-3; D remains unclear. V was cut by 3 bases and J by 7 bases, with 11 bases left in between. The CDR3 is 13 amino acids. From germline, CDR1 is SGHDN and CDR2 FVKESK. This CDR3 reads CASSQVPVHTQYF. The CDR3 region has the DNA TGTGCCAGCAGCCAGGTACCGGTCCATACGCAGTATTTT.

The rearrangement joins TRBV9 to TRBJ1-2, with 8 bases that match TRBD1. With V trimmed by 0 bases and J by 5 bases, 6 bases remained unmatched. CDR1 is SGDLS, CDR2 YYNGEE, per germline. This CDR3 comprises 15 residues. CDR3 DNA: TGTGCCAGCAGCGTAGTGTCAGGGGGCAGTTATGGCTACACCTTC. As protein: CASSVVSGGSYGYTF.

The gene calls are TRBV11-3 and TRBJ1-5, with 7 bases that match TRBD1. V gave up 5 bases and J gave up 3 bases; unmatched junction bases: 13. The CDR3 extends over 17 amino acids. Germline loops: CDR1 SGHNT, CDR2 YENEEA. The CDR3 reads CASSPKRGTADNQPQHF. The CDR3, as DNA: TGTGCCAGCAGCCCGAAACGTGGGACAGCAGACAATCAGCCCCAGCATTTT.

The chain links TRBV18 to TRBJ1-4; 7 bases line up with TRBD1. CDR3 size: 16 residues. Trimming took 5 bases from V and 0 from J; bases not matched to a gene: 6. Germline loops: CDR1 KGHSH, CDR2 LQKENI. This CDR3 reads CASSTGQFATNEKLFF. The CDR3 DNA sequence: TGTGCCAGCTCAACGGGACAGTTTGCAACTAATGAAAAACTGTTTTTT.